This T cell receptor beta chain was documented in a study of cytomegalovirus exposure and HLA in healthy donors. A word on this clone: As yet, its antigen is unknown.

PCR was performed using 60 Vbeta and 13 Jbeta primers. The assay was immunoSEQ multiplex PCR, and TCRdb's table has in-frame clones only and misses some. The sample lists some 190,000 clones, over 80% occurring once. Looked up from germline, CDR1 is LGHNA and CDR2 is YSLEER. V dropped 0 bases and J dropped 1 base, with 4 bases sitting between them. The CDR3 is 14 residues long. Notes on the study in general: Trimming of TCR beta V- and J-genes showed a link, identified in a later analysis, to a missense DCLRE1C variant. Owing to their indistinguishability, certain V segments, notably TRBV6-2 and TRBV6-3, were excluded. Associated with HLA alleles at 0.05 false discovery rate in a later analysis were 16,951 TCR beta sequences.

This clonotype was sampled from a boy younger than 10 in good health and CMV-seronegative. Sequenced input: PBMCs. This rearrangement joins TRBV4-3 to TRBJ1-5; no firm D call. The CDR3 is CASSQDRSNQPQHF. In DNA, the CDR3 is TGCGCCAGCAGCCAAGATCGGAGCAATCAGCCCCAGCATTTT.